The following is a T cell receptor (beta chain) sequence with its context. The antigen is unknown. The sample belongs to a study of vaccination and CD4 T cells after COVID-19. Treatment: approximately 11-day PBMC culture with coronavirus spike peptide pools or control peptides (ViraFEST assay). The Oncomine TCR Beta short-read assay was applied to DNA of cultured CD4+ T cells. One entry per CDR3 protein results from TCRdb running MiXCR on the PCR reads. The table has roughly 22,000 distinct CDR3 sequences, approximately 29% seen once; the top ten hold 9.5% to 15%. Deletions cut 6 bases from V and 2 bases from J, with 12 bases between. Germline V gives CDR1 DFQATT, CDR2 SNEGSKA (reference sequence). The CDR3 runs 13 residues.

The rearrangement links TRBV20-1 to TRBJ2-3; possibly TRBD2 for D (6 bases). The sequenced material came from cultured CD4+ T cells from blood. This clonotype was sampled from a human donor with COVID-19. The DNA for the CDR3 is TGCAGTGCGTCGACTAGTGACACAGATACGCAGTATTTT. Its protein product is CSASTSDTDTQYF.